The T cell receptor beta chain under discussion was sequenced for a study of regulatory T cells in long-lasting Graves disease. The V end was cut by 5 bases, the J end by 4 bases, with 15 bases between. Germline values: CDR1 LNHNV, CDR2 YYDKDF (reference sequence). The CDR3 runs to 14 residues. This clonotype was counted at least ten times. The sample's time point: persistent/refractory GD, antithyroid drugs over 5 years with positive TRAb. With RNA extracted from PBMCs as input, the TCR library was made. Arm-PCR of CDR3 regions and iRepertoire HTBI primers were the basis on which TCR beta libraries were built. Each CDR3 protein gets one entry after TCRdb re-called the multiplex PCR reads with MiXCR. The sample gives fewer than 450,000 distinct CDR3 sequences, less than 25% of which show up once; less than 25% is in the top ten.

The source material was peripheral blood mononuclear cells (PBMCs), sampled when the disease was refractory, from a patient treated with antithyroid drugs. This clonotype was obtained from a female donor with Graves disease. V and J are TRBV15 and TRBJ2-7, with D perhaps TRBD1 (6 bases). CDR3 protein: CATSPRRGGYEQYF. CDR3 sequence (DNA): TGTGCCACCAGCCCCCGCAGGGGCGGTTACGAGCAGTACTTC.